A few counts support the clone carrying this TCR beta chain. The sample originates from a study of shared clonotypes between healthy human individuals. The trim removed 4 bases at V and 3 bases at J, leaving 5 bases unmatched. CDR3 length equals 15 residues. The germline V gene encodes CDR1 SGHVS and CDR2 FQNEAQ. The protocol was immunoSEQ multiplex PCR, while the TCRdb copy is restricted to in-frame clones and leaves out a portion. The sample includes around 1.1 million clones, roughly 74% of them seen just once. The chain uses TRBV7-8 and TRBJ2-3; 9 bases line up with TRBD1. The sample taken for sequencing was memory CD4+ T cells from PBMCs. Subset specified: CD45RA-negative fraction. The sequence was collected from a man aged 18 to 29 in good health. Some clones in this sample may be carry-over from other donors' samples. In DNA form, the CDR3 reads TGTGCCAGCAGCTCACAGGGGGCATATACAGATACGCAGTATTTT. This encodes CASSSQGAYTDTQYF.